This T cell receptor beta chain was identified in a study of blood T cell repertoires in COVID-19. About the research overall: Sources were T cells, B-cell-depleted T cells, or PBMCs; the material itself was cDNA or gDNA.

Trimming shortened V by 9 bases and J by 6 bases, and 12 bases separated the two germline ends. This CDR3 is 12 amino acids long. The V gene's germline CDR1 is LNHDA and CDR2 SQIVND (reference sequence). Sequenced by immunoSEQ multiplex PCR; TCRdb stores in-frame clones only, minus some. The sample yields approximately 74,000 clones, approximately 88% seen once. The sequence derives from a woman aged 55-70 years with acute or convalescent COVID-19. V usage is TRBV19 and J usage is TRBJ1-3; tentative D call: TRBD1 (6 bases). Sequences were obtained from peripheral blood. CDR3 sequence: CASSGGLNTIYF. The CDR3 DNA follows: TGTGCCAGCTCCGGGGGGCTAAACACCATATATTTT.